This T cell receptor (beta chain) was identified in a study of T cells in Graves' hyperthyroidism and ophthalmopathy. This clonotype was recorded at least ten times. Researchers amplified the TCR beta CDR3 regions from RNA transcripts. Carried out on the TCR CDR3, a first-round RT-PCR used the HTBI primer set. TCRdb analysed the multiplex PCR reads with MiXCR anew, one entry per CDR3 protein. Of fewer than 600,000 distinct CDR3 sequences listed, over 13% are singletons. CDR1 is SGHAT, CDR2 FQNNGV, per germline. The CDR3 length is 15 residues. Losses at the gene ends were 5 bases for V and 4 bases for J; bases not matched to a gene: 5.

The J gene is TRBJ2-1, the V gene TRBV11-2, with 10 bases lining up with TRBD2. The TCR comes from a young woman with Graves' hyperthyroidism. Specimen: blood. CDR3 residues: CASSVGLAAYNEQFF. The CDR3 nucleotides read TGTGCCAGCAGCGTTGGACTAGCGGCATACAATGAGCAGTTCTTC.